The T cell receptor (beta chain) described here comes from a study of blood T cell repertoires in COVID-19. Study-level background: Italy, Spain and the United States were the sources of the convalescent and acute COVID-19 samples.

Only in-frame clones appear in the TCRdb table, and some are missing; sequencing was by immunoSEQ multiplex PCR. The repertoire consists of about 400,000 clones, with around nine tenths occurring once and the leading ten covering 2.5% to 3.5%. The TCR originated in a human donor in a cohort sampled during active COVID-19. The source material was peripheral blood.

The CDR3 nucleotides are TGTGCCAGCAGCTTAGAGGGAGCCTTCTCCTACGAGCAGTACTTC. Its translation is CASSLEGAFSYEQYF. This chain uses TRBV7-8 with TRBJ2-7; perhaps TRBD2 as D (5 bases). This CDR3 contains 15 residues. CDR1 and CDR2 (germline): SGHVS, FQNEAQ. V dropped 1 base and J dropped 0 bases, with 10 bases sitting between them. Looking up the rest from reference TRBV7-8 and TRBJ2-7 gives the full variable domain: GAGVSQSPRYKVAKRGQDVALRCDPISGHVSLFWYQQALGQGPEFLTYFQNEAQLDKSGLPSDRFFAERPEGSVSTLKIQRTQQEDSAVYLCASSLEGAFSYEQYFGPGTRLTVT.